This passage covers 24 T cell receptor beta chains from one sample sequenced in a study of CD8+CD57+ T cells in acquired aplastic anemia. CD8+CD57+ cell expansion had been shown by flow cytometry in patients chosen for sequencing. TCR beta VDJ and CDR3 were profiled, and genomic DNA was the template. Each CDR3 protein is one row after TCRdb ran MiXCR on the reads. The sample yields approximately 250,000 distinct CDR3 sequences, approximately 80% seen once. Sequenced sample: sorted CD4+, CD8+, or CD8+CD57+ T cells (not recorded which) from PBMCs. The receptors were sampled from a human donor with aplastic anemia.

The gene calls are TRBV7-6 and TRBJ2-7, with D perhaps TRBD1 or TRBD2 (5 bases each). The germline V and J ends were trimmed by 4 bases and 3 bases, with 25 bases remaining between them. In germline, CDR1 is SGHVS, CDR2 FNYEAQ. There are 18 residues in the CDR3. CDR3 in DNA: TGTGCCAGCAGCTCTCATACGGGGCATACACCCCTCCACTACGAGCAGTACGTC. It encodes CASSSHTGHTPLHYEQYV.

In regard to this clonotype: The junction departs from germline at one end; a sequencing error may be responsible. The chain combines TRBV2 with TRBJ2-6; D possibly matches TRBD1 or TRBD2 (5 bases each). The CDR3 has 17 residues. The germline V gene encodes CDR1 SNHLY and CDR2 FYNNEI. The CDR3 DNA is TGTGCCAGCACCCTAGGGAGTGGCCCCTCTGGGGCGAACGTCCTGACTTTC. This codes for CASTLGSGPSGANVLTF.

Only a few counts were recorded for this clonotype. An end of the junction differs from the germline gene, which may be a read error. V and J are TRBV7-8 and TRBJ2-3, with 7 bases aligning to TRBD1. The germline V gene encodes CDR1 SGHVS and CDR2 FQNEAQ. This CDR3 spans 13 amino acids. The CDR3 region has the DNA TGTGCCAGCGGGGAAGGGGGCAGAGATACGAAGTATTTT. As protein: CASGEGGRDTKYF.

On this clonotype: The CDR3 ends on some other residue instead of the conserved phenylalanine or tryptophan, so this is likely a read error. The chain is built from TRBV2 and TRBJ2-3, with D tentatively TRBD2 (7 bases). The CDR3 is 13 residues long. The V gene's germline CDR1 is SNHLY and CDR2 FYNNEI. This chain's CDR3 is CASGEGGTVTQYL. Here the CDR3 DNA reads TGTGCCAGCGGGGAGGGGGGCACAGTTACGCAGTATTTG.

The V and J genes are TRBV19 and TRBJ2-1, with 7 nucleotides matching TRBD2. Per germline, CDR1 LNHDA and CDR2 SQIVND (reference sequence). The V segment lost 3 bases and the J segment 6 bases; nucleotides outside the gene matches: 2. There are 13 residues in the CDR3. The CDR3, as DNA: TGTGCCAGTAGTATGGGGGGGGGCAATGAGCAGTTCTTC. Amino acids: CASSMGGGNEQFF.

This clonotype was seen just once. V usage is TRBV7-9 and J usage is TRBJ1-1; no clear D. Germline V CDR1 and CDR2: SEHNR, FQNEAQ (reference sequence). The CDR3 runs to 15 residues. Trimming removed 3 bases at V and 11 bases at J, with 22 bases between. The CDR3 region has the DNA TGTGCCAGCAGCTTTGAAAGAAGACCGAACAGTGATGCTTTCTTT. Translating gives CASSFERRPNSDAFF.

The V and J genes are TRBV12-3 or TRBV12-4 and TRBJ1-3, with D perhaps TRBD1 (6 bases). V shed 5 bases and J shed 0 bases, with 11 bases lying between them. The CDR3 is 15 amino acids. CDR3 in DNA: TGTGCCAGCAGTATAGACAGGTCCTCTGGAAACACCATATATTTT. Amino acids: CASSIDRSSGNTIYF.

The CDR3 DNA is TGCAGTGCTAGCCCACTTCAATCAACACAAGAGACCCTACTAGCGGCCTGGGATGAGACCCAGTACTTC. Protein product: CSASPLQSTQETLLAAWDETQYF. The rearrangement uses TRBV20-1 and TRBJ2-5; TRBD2 aligns across 8 bases. This CDR3 has 23 amino acids. Germline-derived CDR1 and CDR2 are DFQATT and SNEGSKA (reference sequence). With 3 bases clipped from V and 5 bases from J, the junction kept 35 bases outside the gene matches.

A note on this clonotype: The junction differs from germline at one of its ends, possibly a read error. This chain connects TRBV2 to TRBJ2-3, with a tentative D call TRBD2 (6 bases). From germline, CDR1 is SNHLY and CDR2 FYNNEI. CDR3 size: 14 residues. This chain's CDR3 is CASSGVGGRDKQYF. The CDR3 bases are TGTGCCAGCAGCGGAGTGGGAGGTCGCGATAAGCAGTATTTT.

Concerning this clonotype: The DNA is omitted, as the CDR3 cannot be located on it reliably, and the CDR3 follows TCRdb's listing. The J gene is TRBJ2-2, the V gene TRBV2; the table's D call TRBD1 went unverified against the DNA. Germline CDR1 SNHLY, CDR2 FYNNEI. The CDR3 is 17 residues long, ends included. CDR3 loop: CASGDGGAGYTFGSGTF.

V and J are TRBV10-3 and TRBJ2-2; D is unclear. The CDR3 covers 14 residues. Germline V gives CDR1 ENHRY, CDR2 SYGVKD. The V end was cut by 5 bases, the J end by 4 bases, with 11 bases between. The CDR3 loop is CAISPGVATGELFF. The CDR3 DNA reads as TGTGCCATCAGTCCCGGTGTTGCCACCGGGGAGCTGTTTTTT.

With respect to this clonotype: This is likely a read error, given that the CDR3 carries no conserved phenylalanine or tryptophan at its end. It is unclear where the CDR3 begins or ends on the DNA, so no DNA is shown, and the CDR3 is as TCRdb lists it. The chain employs TRBV2 and TRBJ1-5; the table's D gene call, TRBD1, was not cross checked with the DNA. Germline CDR1 reads SNHLY; CDR2 reads FYNNEI. The CDR3 region is 15 residues in length, termini included. The CDR3 sequence: CASGDGGTGTQPHHL.

The chain recombines TRBV11-2 with TRBJ2-7, with D unclear. This CDR3 spans 15 amino acids. Germline V gene sequence: CDR1 SGHAT, CDR2 FQNNGV. The CDR3 spells CASSQGVAGGYEQYV. In DNA, the CDR3 is TGCGCCAGCAGCCAAGGCGTCGCAGGCGGCTACGAGCAGTACGTC.

As for this clonotype: Compared with germline, one end of the junction differs, possibly owing to a read error. This chain uses TRBV4-1 with TRBJ2-3; TRBD2 might be the D (5 bases). The CDR3 sequence is 16 residues long. CDR1 is MGHRA, CDR2 YSYEKL, per germline. CDR3 amino acids: CASHPLNPRVGDTQYF. In DNA form, the CDR3 reads TGTGCCAGCCACCCACTTAATCCGAGGGTTGGAGATACGCAGTATTTT.

This chain links TRBV20-1 with TRBJ2-7; 8 bases line up with TRBD1. J gave up 12 bases and V 3 bases, and 16 bases lay outside the gene matches. The germline CDR1 and CDR2 sequences are DFQATT and SNEGSKA (reference sequence). This CDR3 has 14 residues. The CDR3 coding sequence is TGCAGTGCTAGTAGCGCGGCAGGGGGCCAGAGGGGGTACTTC. Its protein product is CSASSAAGGQRGYF.

A remark on this clonotype: Relative to the germline gene, one junction end is altered; a read error may explain this. V gene TRBV7-2 combines with J gene TRBJ2-3, with D perhaps TRBD1 or TRBD2 (5 bases each). Per the germline V gene, CDR1 is SGHTA and CDR2 is FQGNSA. The CDR3 covers 13 residues. For the CDR3, the DNA is TGTGCCAGCGGGGTTGGGGGAAACGGGACGCCGTTTTTT. This encodes CASGVGGNGTPFF.

The V gene is TRBV7-9, the J gene TRBJ2-1; D tentatively fits TRBD1 or TRBD2 (5 bases each). CDR3 length: 13 residues. CDR1 and CDR2 from the germline V gene are SEHNR and FQNEAQ (reference sequence). V was pared by 5 bases and J by 15 bases, with 20 bases between. The CDR3 sequence: CASSVGPGHELFF. CDR3 DNA: TGTGCCAGCAGCGTTGGACCGGGGCATGAGTTGTTCTTC.

This sequence joins TRBV5-6 and TRBJ2-7; the match to TRBD1 covers 7 bases. Germline lookup yields CDR1 SGHDT and CDR2 YYEEEE. The CDR3 is 18 residues long. V shed 1 base and J 1 base; nucleotides not matched to a gene: 14. CDR3 DNA: TGTGCCAGCAGCTTGCATGTTGACGGGACAGCCCTTTCCTACGAGCAGTACGTC. Translating it yields CASSLHVDGTALSYEQYV.

The chain combines TRBV7-9 with TRBJ2-3, with D tentatively TRBD1 (6 bases). The germline gives CDR1 SEHNR, CDR2 FQNEAQ (reference sequence). The CDR3 is made up of 16 amino acids. V shed 1 base and J shed 10 bases, with 21 bases lying between them. CDR3 amino acids: CASSLEPTGNTEAQYF. Here the CDR3 DNA reads TGTGCCAGCAGCTTAGAGCCGACAGGTAACACTGAAGCGCAGTATTTT.

Comment on this clonotype: Because the CDR3 is missing its conserved closing phenylalanine or tryptophan, this is likely a read error. The DNA is omitted, as the CDR3 cannot be located on it reliably, and the CDR3 follows TCRdb's listing. The gene calls are TRBV7-8 and TRBJ2-3; no DNA check was done on the table's D call, TRBD1. The CDR3 totals 13 residues, both ends included. In germline, CDR1 is SGHVS, CDR2 FQNEAQ. The CDR3 sequence is CASREGGTAKKQY.

This sequence joins TRBV7-3 and TRBJ2-3; weak D call: TRBD1 (6 bases). This CDR3 has 13 residues. Germline loops: CDR1 SGHTA, CDR2 FQGTGA. V was trimmed by 8 bases and J by 9 bases, leaving 18 bases between them. The CDR3 DNA reads as TGTGCCAGCGGCTACGGGGACACAGGGACGCAGTATTTT. Its translation: CASGYGDTGTQYF.

Only a few counts were recorded for this clonotype. This sequence joins TRBV7-6 and TRBJ2-5; a possible D gene is TRBD1 (5 bases). V was cut by 1 base and J by 2 bases, with 11 bases left in between. The CDR3 length is 15 residues. Germline V gives CDR1 SGHVS, CDR2 FNYEAQ. Written as DNA, the CDR3 is TGTGCCAGCAGCTTAGGGCGACAGCCTCAAGAGACCCAGTACTTC. This codes for CASSLGRQPQETQYF. Together with reference TRBV7-6 and TRBJ2-5, the CDR3 gives the full variable domain: GAGVSQSPRYKVTKRGQDVALRCDPISGHVSLYWYRQALGQGPEFLTYFNYEAQQDKSGLPNDRFSAERPEGSISTLTIQRTEQRDSAMYRCASSLGRQPQETQYFGPGTRLLVL.

The chain couples TRBV7-8 to TRBJ1-2; 7 bases line up with TRBD1. The germline V gene encodes CDR1 SGHVS and CDR2 FQNEAQ. The CDR3 runs to 14 residues. V shed 1 base and J 4 bases; nucleotides not matched to a gene: 3. CDR3 sequence: CASSLVAGGYGYTF. The CDR3 bases are TGTGCCAGCAGCTTAGTCGCAGGGGGCTATGGCTACACCTTC.

This chain connects TRBV5-4 to TRBJ2-7, with D unclear. This CDR3 comprises 15 residues. Germline CDR1 SGHNT, CDR2 YYREEE (reference sequence). V dropped 5 bases and J dropped 3 bases, with 18 bases sitting between them. The CDR3: CASRLGTQDYYEQYF. In DNA, the CDR3 is TGTGCCAGCAGATTAGGCACCCAGGATTACTACGAGCAGTACTTC.